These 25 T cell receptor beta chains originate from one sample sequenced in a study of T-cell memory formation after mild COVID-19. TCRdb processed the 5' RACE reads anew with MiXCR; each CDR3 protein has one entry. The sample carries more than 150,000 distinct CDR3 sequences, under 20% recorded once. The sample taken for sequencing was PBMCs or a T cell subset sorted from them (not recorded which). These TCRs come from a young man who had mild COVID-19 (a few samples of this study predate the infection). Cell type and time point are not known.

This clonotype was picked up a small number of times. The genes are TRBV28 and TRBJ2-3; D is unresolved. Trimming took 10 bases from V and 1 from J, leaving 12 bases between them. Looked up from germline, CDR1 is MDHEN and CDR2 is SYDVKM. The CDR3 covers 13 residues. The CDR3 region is CATDLPGTDTQYF. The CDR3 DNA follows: TGTGCCACCGACCTTCCGGGCACAGATACGCAGTATTTT.

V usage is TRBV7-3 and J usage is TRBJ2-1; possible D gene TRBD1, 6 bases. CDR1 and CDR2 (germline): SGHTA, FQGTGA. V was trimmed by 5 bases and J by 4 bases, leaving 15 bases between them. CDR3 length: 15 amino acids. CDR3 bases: TGTGCCAGCAGCCCCGGACAGTTTAGTTACAATGAGCAGTTCTTC. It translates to CASSPGQFSYNEQFF.

The CDR3: CASSQVGAGSQYF. As DNA, the CDR3 is TGCGCCAGCAGCCAAGTCGGAGCGGGGTCCCAGTACTTC. This chain uses TRBV4-1 with TRBJ2-5, with 7 positions matching TRBD2. V shed 1 base, J shed 9 bases, and the junction held 5 bases outside the gene matches. Per germline, CDR1 MGHRA and CDR2 YSYEKL. The CDR3 runs 13 residues.

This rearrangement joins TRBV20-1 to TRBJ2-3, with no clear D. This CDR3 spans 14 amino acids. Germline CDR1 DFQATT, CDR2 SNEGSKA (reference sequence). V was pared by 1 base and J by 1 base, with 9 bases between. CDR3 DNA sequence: TGCAGTGCTAGAGGGACGTTAGGCACAGATACGCAGTATTTT. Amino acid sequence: CSARGTLGTDTQYF.

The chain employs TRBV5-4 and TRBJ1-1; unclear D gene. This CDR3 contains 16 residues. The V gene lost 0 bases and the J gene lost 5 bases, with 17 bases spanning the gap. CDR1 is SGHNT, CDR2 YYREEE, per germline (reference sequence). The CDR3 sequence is CASSLGRGLSGTEAFF. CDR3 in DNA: TGTGCCAGCAGCTTGGGGCGGGGTCTCTCGGGAACTGAAGCTTTCTTT.

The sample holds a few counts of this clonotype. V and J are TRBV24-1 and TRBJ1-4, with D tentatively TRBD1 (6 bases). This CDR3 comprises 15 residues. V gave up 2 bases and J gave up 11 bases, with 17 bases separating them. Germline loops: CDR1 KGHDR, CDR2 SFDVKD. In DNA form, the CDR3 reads TGTGCCACCAGTGATTACTCCCGGGGGCCTCCGAAACTGTTTTTT. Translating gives CATSDYSRGPPKLFF.

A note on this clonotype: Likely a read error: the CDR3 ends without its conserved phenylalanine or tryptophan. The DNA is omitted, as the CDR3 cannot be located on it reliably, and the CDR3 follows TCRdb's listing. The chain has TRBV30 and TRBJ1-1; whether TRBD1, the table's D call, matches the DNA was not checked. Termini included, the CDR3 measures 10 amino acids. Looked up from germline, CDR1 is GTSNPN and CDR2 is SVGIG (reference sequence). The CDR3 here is CAWSVTRGAL.

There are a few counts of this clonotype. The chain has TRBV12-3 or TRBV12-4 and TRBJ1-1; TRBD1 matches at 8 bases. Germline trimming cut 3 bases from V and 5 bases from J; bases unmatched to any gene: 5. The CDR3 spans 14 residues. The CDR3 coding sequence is TGTGCCAGCAGTTTTAGGACAGGGTATACTGAAGCTTTCTTT. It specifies CASSFRTGYTEAFF.

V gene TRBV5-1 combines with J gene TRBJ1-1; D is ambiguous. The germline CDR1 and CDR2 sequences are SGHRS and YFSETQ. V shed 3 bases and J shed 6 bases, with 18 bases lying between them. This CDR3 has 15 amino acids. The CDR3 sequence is CASSSFGLSGAEAFF. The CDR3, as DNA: TGCGCCAGCAGCTCTTTCGGACTGAGCGGTGCTGAAGCTTTCTTT.

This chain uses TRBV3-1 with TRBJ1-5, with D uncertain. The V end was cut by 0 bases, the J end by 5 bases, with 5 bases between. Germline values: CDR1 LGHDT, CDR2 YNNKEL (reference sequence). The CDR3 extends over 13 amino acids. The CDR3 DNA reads TGTGCCAGCAGCCAAGATAAGGATCAGCCCCAGCATTTT. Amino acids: CASSQDKDQPQHF.

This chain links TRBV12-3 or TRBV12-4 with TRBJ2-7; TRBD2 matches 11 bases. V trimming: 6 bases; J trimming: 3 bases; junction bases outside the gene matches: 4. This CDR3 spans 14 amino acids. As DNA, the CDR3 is TGTGCCAGCAGCCGGACTAGCGGGCTCTACGAGCAGTACTTC. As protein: CASSRTSGLYEQYF.

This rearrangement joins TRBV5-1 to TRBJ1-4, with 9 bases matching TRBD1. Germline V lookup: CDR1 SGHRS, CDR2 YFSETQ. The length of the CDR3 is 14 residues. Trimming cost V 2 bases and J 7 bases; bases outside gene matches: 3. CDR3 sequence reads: CASSLQGAFEKLFF. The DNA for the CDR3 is TGCGCCAGCAGCTTACAGGGGGCTTTTGAAAAACTGTTTTTT.

The DNA of the CDR3 is TGCAGTGCCCACGTGCCGGGGCCGGAGACCCAGTACTTC. As protein: CSAHVPGPETQYF. This chain links TRBV20-1 with TRBJ2-5, with D perhaps TRBD1 or TRBD2 (5 bases each). The CDR3 has 13 amino acids. The germline gives CDR1 DFQATT, CDR2 SNEGSKA (reference sequence). V lost 6 bases and J lost 5, with 16 bases in between.

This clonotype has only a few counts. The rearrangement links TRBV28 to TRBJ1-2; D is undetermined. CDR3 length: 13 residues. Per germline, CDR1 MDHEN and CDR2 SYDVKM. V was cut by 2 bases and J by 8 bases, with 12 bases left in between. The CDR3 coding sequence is TGTGCCAGCAGTTTAAAAGGGTTGGGCGGCTACACCTTC. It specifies CASSLKGLGGYTF.

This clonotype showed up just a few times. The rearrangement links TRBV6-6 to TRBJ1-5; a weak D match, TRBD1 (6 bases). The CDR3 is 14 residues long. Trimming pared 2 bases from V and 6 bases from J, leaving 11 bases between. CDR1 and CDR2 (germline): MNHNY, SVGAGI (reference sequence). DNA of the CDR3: TGTGCCAGCAGTTACGGTCAGGGGAGTCAGCCCCAGCATTTT. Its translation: CASSYGQGSQPQHF.

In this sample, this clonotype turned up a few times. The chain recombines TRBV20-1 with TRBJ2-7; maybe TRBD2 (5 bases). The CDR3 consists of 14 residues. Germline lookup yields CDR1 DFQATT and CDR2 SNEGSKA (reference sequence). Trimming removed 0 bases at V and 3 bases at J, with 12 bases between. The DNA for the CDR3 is TGCAGTGCTAGAGACGCGGGCAGAATCTACGAGCAGTACTTC. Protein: CSARDAGRIYEQYF.

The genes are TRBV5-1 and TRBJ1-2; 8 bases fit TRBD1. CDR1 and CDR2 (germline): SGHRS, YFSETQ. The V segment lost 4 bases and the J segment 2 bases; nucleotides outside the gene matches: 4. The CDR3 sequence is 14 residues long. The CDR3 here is CASSHGTGNYGYTF. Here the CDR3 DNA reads TGCGCCAGCAGCCATGGGACAGGAAACTATGGCTACACCTTC.

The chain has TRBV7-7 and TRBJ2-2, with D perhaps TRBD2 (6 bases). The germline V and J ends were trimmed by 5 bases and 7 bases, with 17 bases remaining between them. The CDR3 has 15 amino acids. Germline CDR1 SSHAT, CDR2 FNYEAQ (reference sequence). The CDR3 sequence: CASSPNRGYGGELFF. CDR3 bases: TGTGCCAGCAGCCCCAACCGGGGGTACGGCGGGGAGCTGTTTTTT. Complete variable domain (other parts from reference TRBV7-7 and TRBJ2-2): GAGVSQSPRYKVTKRGQDVTLRCDPISSHATLYWYQQALGQGPEFLTYFNYEAQPDKSGLPSDRFSAERPEGSISTLTIQRTEQRDSAMYRCASSPNRGYGGELFFGEGSRLTVL.

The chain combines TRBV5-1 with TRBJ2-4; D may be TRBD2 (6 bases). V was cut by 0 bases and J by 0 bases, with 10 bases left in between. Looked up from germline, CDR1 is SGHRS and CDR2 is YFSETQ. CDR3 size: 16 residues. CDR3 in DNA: TGCGCCAGCAGCTTGGGTGGGGGGTCAGCCAAAAACATTCAGTACTTC. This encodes CASSLGGGSAKNIQYF.

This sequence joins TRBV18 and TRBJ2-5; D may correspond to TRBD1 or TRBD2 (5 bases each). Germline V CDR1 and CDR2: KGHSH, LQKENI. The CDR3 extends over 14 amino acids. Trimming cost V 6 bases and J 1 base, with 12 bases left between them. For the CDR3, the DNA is TGTGCCAGCTCGCCCTCAGGGACCCAAGAGACCCAGTACTTC. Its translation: CASSPSGTQETQYF. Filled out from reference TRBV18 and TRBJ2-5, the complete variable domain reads NAGVMQNPRHLVRRRGQEARLRCSPMKGHSHVYWYRQLPEEGLKFMVYLQKENIIDESGMPKERFSAEFPKEGPSILRIQQVVRGDSAAYFCASSPSGTQETQYFGPGTRLLVL.

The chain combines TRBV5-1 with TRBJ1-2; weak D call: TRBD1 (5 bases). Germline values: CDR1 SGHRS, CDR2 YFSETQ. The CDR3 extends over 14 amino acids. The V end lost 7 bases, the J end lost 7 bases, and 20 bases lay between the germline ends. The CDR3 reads CASRLSLGGPGYTF. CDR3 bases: TGCGCCAGCCGACTCAGCTTGGGGGGACCTGGCTACACCTTC. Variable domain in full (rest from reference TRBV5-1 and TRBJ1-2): KAGVTQTPRYLIKTRGQQVTLSCSPISGHRSVSWYQQTPGQGLQFLFEYFSETQRNKGNFPGRFSGRQFSNSRSEMNVSTLELGDSALYLCASRLSLGGPGYTFGSGTRLTVV.

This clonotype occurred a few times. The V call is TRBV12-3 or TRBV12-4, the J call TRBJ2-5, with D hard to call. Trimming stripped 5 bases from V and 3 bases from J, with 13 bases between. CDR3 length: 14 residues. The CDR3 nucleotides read TGTGCCAGCAGTACCGGGCCATCAGAAGAGACCCAGTACTTC. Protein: CASSTGPSEETQYF.

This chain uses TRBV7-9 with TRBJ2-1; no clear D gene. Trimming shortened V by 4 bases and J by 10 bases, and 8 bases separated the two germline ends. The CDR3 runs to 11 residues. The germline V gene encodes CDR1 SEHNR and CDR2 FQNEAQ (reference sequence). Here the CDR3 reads CASSSGSEQFF. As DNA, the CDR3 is TGTGCCAGCAGCTCCGGGTCCGAGCAGTTCTTC.

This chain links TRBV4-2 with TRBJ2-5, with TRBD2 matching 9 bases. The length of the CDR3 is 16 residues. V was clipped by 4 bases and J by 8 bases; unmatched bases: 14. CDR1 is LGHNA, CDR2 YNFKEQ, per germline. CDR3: CASSLERGAGGGTQYF. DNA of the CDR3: TGTGCCAGCAGCCTGGAGCGGGGGGCCGGAGGAGGAACCCAGTACTTC.

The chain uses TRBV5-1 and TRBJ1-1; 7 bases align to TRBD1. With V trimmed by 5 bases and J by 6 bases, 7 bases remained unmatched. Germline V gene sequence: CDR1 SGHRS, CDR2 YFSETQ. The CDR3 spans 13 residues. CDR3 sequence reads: CASSFGDSPEAFF. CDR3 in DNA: TGCGCCAGCAGTTTCGGGGACAGCCCTGAAGCTTTCTTT.